This T cell receptor beta chain appears in the sequencing data of a study of technical replicates of blood from a few donors. The CDR3 loop spans 20 amino acids. Germline CDR1 and CDR2: SGHRS and YFSETQ. J gave up 4 bases and V 1 base, and 17 bases lay outside the gene matches. The protocol was immunoSEQ multiplex PCR, while the TCRdb copy is restricted to in-frame clones and leaves out a portion. Altogether 91,000 or so clones are present, approximately 95% being singletons, with the ten largest covering 0.21%. The rearrangement links TRBV5-1 to TRBJ1-1; 12 bases fit TRBD1. Sequencing input: T cells isolated from PBMCs. The clonotype comes from a human donor in good health. In nucleotides, the CDR3 is TGCGCCAGCAGCTTGCGCAACCGGGACAGGGGGCACCGGGGAAGCACTGAAGCTTTCTTT. Its protein is CASSLRNRDRGHRGSTEAFF.